Below, 25 T cell receptor beta chains from the same sample are listed, as sequenced in a study of circulating CD8 cells and anti-PD-1 response in melanoma. The QIAseq Immune Repertoire TCR panel built the libraries from roughly 16 ng of total RNA. TCRdb reprocessed the reads via MiXCR and lists one record per CDR3 protein. The repertoire holds about 1,200 distinct CDR3 sequences, approximately 11% seen once, with roughly 15% in the top ten. From live CD3+CD8+TCRalphabeta+ cells, four PD-1 and/or TIGIT subsets were sorted. The specimen was CD8+ T cells from PBMCs, collected at baseline or after one month of anti-PD-1 therapy (not recorded which). The receptors here all came from a human donor with melanoma.

Judged by abundance, this clonotype is medium-sized. J is TRBJ2-1 and V is TRBV28; D remains ambiguous. V was shortened by 4 bases and J by 3 bases, with 7 bases between the two germline ends. The CDR3 contains 13 residues. Germline CDR1 reads MDHEN; CDR2 reads SYDVKM. The CDR3 reads CASSSTFYNEQFF. CDR3 DNA: TGTGCCAGCAGTTCGACTTTCTACAATGAGCAGTTCTTC. The variable domain in full, with the rest retrieved from reference TRBV28 and TRBJ2-1, is DVKVTQSSRYLVKRTGEKVFLECVQDMDHENMFWYRQDPGLGLRLIYFSYDVKMKEKGDIPEGYSVSREKKERFSLILESASTNQTSMYLCASSSTFYNEQFFGPGTRLTVL.

Within the sample, this clonotype is medium-sized (0.01 to 0.1%). The chain uses TRBV19 and TRBJ2-7; D is unresolved. Per germline, CDR1 LNHDA and CDR2 SQIVND (reference sequence). V was shortened by 2 bases and J by 2 bases, with 10 bases between the two germline ends. The CDR3 runs to 14 residues. CDR3 DNA: TGTGCCAGTAGTATAACCGGTAGAGCCTACGAGCAGTACTTC. Amino acids: CASSITGRAYEQYF.

By share, this clonotype ranks as large. V gene TRBV24-1 combines with J gene TRBJ2-1; TRBD2 is a possible D gene (5 bases). CDR3 length: 13 amino acids. In germline, CDR1 is KGHDR, CDR2 SFDVKD. V was clipped by 6 bases and J by 5 bases, with 10 bases between them. The CDR3 region is CATSTPGDNEQFF. The CDR3 DNA reads TGTGCCACCAGTACCCCCGGGGACAATGAGCAGTTCTTC.

This clonotype is judged medium-sized. This chain links TRBV19 with TRBJ1-1; weak D call: TRBD1 (6 bases). Trimming stripped 5 bases from V and 5 bases from J, with 12 bases between. Germline V gene lookup returns CDR1 LNHDA and CDR2 SQIVND (reference sequence). This CDR3 region has 13 residues. The chain's CDR3 is CASSAIGGTEAFF. CDR3 in DNA: TGTGCCAGTAGTGCGATAGGGGGGACTGAAGCTTTCTTT.

The chain carries TRBV4-3 and TRBJ2-5; D not certain. CDR1 LGHNA and CDR2 YSLEER come from the germline V gene. The V end lost 3 bases, the J end lost 0 bases, and 11 bases lay between the germline ends. This CDR3 spans 15 amino acids. Written as DNA, the CDR3 is TGCGCCAGCAGCCAGGAAGCCACGTACCAAGAGACCCAGTACTTC. It codes for CASSQEATYQETQYF.

This clonotype showed up just a few times. The chain combines TRBV25-1 with TRBJ2-2; D is unclear. CDR3 size: 16 residues. CDR1 and CDR2 (germline): MGHDK, SYGVNS. Trimming stripped 4 bases from V and 2 bases from J, with 14 bases between. This chain's CDR3 is CASSGPPRANTGELFF. In DNA form, the CDR3 reads TGTGCCAGCAGTGGCCCGCCGAGAGCCAACACCGGGGAGCTGTTTTTT.

This sequence joins TRBV7-3 and TRBJ2-1, with D possibly TRBD2 on 6 matching bases. Per the germline V gene, CDR1 is SGHTA and CDR2 is FQGTGA. V was shortened by 2 bases and J by 2 bases, with 10 bases between the two germline ends. The CDR3 loop spans 15 amino acids. The CDR3 sequence: CASSLGAGPYNEQFF. The CDR3 DNA is TGTGCCAGCAGCTTAGGGGCGGGGCCCTACAATGAGCAGTTCTTC.

This clonotype ranks as medium-sized. The V call is TRBV29-1, the J call TRBJ2-1; the D gene is possibly TRBD2 (6 bases). The germline CDR1 and CDR2 sequences are SQVTM and ANQGSEA. CDR3 length: 12 residues. V lost 3 bases, J lost 7 bases, and 10 bases lay in between. DNA of the CDR3: TGCAGCGTTGATGGGGGGAAAAATGAGCAGTTCTTC. The encoded protein is CSVDGGKNEQFF.

In this sample, this clonotype is medium-sized. The chain links TRBV9 to TRBJ2-1; 7 bases map to TRBD1. The CDR3 is made up of 15 amino acids. The V gene end was trimmed by 7 bases and the J gene end by 6 bases; junction bases not matched to a gene: 13. Germline CDR1 and CDR2: SGDLS and YYNGEE. CDR3 sequence: CASGLRDSVPNEQFF. The CDR3 coding sequence is TGTGCCAGCGGCCTCCGGGACAGCGTCCCCAATGAGCAGTTCTTC. The whole variable domain, filled in from reference TRBV9 and TRBJ2-1, reads DSGVTQTPKHLITATGQRVTLRCSPRSGDLSVYWYQQSLDQGLQFLIQYYNGEERAKGNILERFSAQQFPDLHSELNLSSLELGDSALYFCASGLRDSVPNEQFFGPGTRLTVL.

This chain links TRBV28 with TRBJ2-1, with 8 bases fitting TRBD1. The CDR3 consists of 15 residues. Unmatched junction bases numbered 9, after V lost 6 bases and J lost 5 bases. Germline lookup yields CDR1 MDHEN and CDR2 SYDVKM. The CDR3 DNA sequence: TGTGCCAGCAGCTTCCTCCAGGGGGCCAACAATGAGCAGTTCTTC. Amino acids: CASSFLQGANNEQFF.

Within the sample, this clonotype is medium-sized. V is TRBV7-6 and J is TRBJ2-1; maybe TRBD2 (5 bases). CDR3 length: 15 residues. The V gene's germline CDR1 is SGHVS and CDR2 FNYEAQ. V lost 1 base and J 2 bases, leaving 9 bases between the germline ends. The CDR3 coding sequence is TGTGCCAGCAGCTTAGAAGAGGGTCCCTACAATGAGCAGTTCTTC. Protein product: CASSLEEGPYNEQFF.

By sample share, this clonotype is medium-sized (0.01 to 0.1%). The chain uses TRBV4-3 and TRBJ2-1, with D perhaps assigned TRBD1 or TRBD2 (5 bases each). The CDR3 runs 14 residues. The V and J ends lost 4 bases and 5 bases respectively, with 12 bases between them. The germline CDR1 and CDR2 sequences are LGHNA and YSLEER. CDR3 sequence: CASSRNGADNEQFF. CDR3 DNA sequence: TGCGCCAGCAGCCGTAACGGGGCCGACAATGAGCAGTTCTTC.

By frequency in the sample, this clonotype is medium-sized (0.01 to 0.1%). The genes are TRBV5-4 and TRBJ2-7; D is possibly TRBD1 (6 bases). The CDR3 has 12 residues. With 4 bases removed from V and 3 bases from J, the gap between germline ends came to 8 bases. Germline V CDR1 and CDR2: SGHNT, YYREEE (reference sequence). The CDR3, as DNA: TGTGCCAGCAGCCTAGGGGGCTACGAGCAGTACTTC. Translated: CASSLGGYEQYF.

By its share, this clonotype is medium-sized. The J gene is TRBJ2-3, the V gene TRBV2; TRBD2 aligns across 8 bases. From germline, CDR1 is SNHLY and CDR2 FYNNEI. CDR3 length equals 19 residues. The V gene end was trimmed by 4 bases and the J gene end by 2 bases; junction bases not matched to a gene: 17. CDR3 sequence: CASSAVVRSASGYTDTQYF. The DNA of the CDR3 is TGTGCCAGCAGTGCAGTAGTTAGGTCGGCTAGCGGGTACACAGATACGCAGTATTTT.

This clonotype was found a few times. The chain couples TRBV27 to TRBJ1-1; D gene unclear. From germline, CDR1 is MNHEY and CDR2 SMNVEV (reference sequence). This CDR3 has 15 amino acids. V lost 0 bases to trimming and J lost 11 bases, with 19 bases between them. CDR3 in amino acids: CASSLSLGSRTVAFF. DNA for the CDR3: TGTGCCAGCAGTTTATCTCTGGGGAGTAGGACGGTGGCTTTCTTT.

Judged by abundance, this clonotype is medium-sized (0.01 to 0.1%). The V call is TRBV7-3, the J call TRBJ2-2; 7 nucleotides agree with TRBD2. Germline V gives CDR1 SGHTA, CDR2 FQGTGA. The CDR3 has 13 residues. V lost 7 bases and J lost 7; bases outside the gene matches: 6. The CDR3 nucleotides read TGTGCCAGCACCCCGGGGGGTGACGGGGAGCTGTTTTTT. Protein sequence: CASTPGGDGELFF. Full variable domain (rest looked up from reference TRBV7-3 and TRBJ2-2): GAGVSQTPSNKVTEKGKYVELRCDPISGHTALYWYRQSLGQGPEFLIYFQGTGAADDSGLPNDRFFAVRPEGSVSTLKIQRTERGDSAVYLCASTPGGDGELFFGEGSRLTVL.

This clonotype is judged medium-sized (0.01 to 0.1%). The chain is built from TRBV6-5 and TRBJ1-1; D is undetermined. Per germline, CDR1 MNHEY and CDR2 SVGAGI. Trimming took 5 bases from V and 3 from J, leaving 4 bases between them. The CDR3 sequence is 11 residues long. The CDR3 region has the DNA TGTGCCAGCAGTCAATACACTGAAGCTTTCTTT. It translates to CASSQYTEAFF.

This clonotype was observed a few times. The chain joins TRBV2 to TRBJ2-3; D might be TRBD1 or TRBD2, each matching 5 bases. V was shortened by 0 bases and J by 3 bases, with 7 bases between the two germline ends. Germline assignment: CDR1 SNHLY and CDR2 FYNNEI. This CDR3 has 14 residues. The CDR3 nucleotides are TGTGCCAGCAGTGAAGCGAGGGGTACAGATACGCAGTATTTT. Encoded protein: CASSEARGTDTQYF.

This clonotype is medium-sized within its sample. The genes are TRBV27 and TRBJ2-7; D uncertain. Germline CDR1 reads MNHEY; CDR2 reads SMNVEV (reference sequence). The V end lost 3 bases, the J end lost 6 bases, and 18 bases lay between the germline ends. The CDR3 loop spans 15 amino acids. The CDR3 nucleotides are TGTGCCAGCAGTTTGAGTCCCATTTTAGGGTCCGAGCAGTACTTC. Its protein is CASSLSPILGSEQYF.

By share, this clonotype ranks as medium-sized. CDR3 sequence reads: CASSNPLVSSMNTEAFF. The CDR3 region has the DNA TGTGCCAGTAGTAATCCCCTGGTGAGTAGCATGAACACTGAAGCTTTCTTT. This chain links TRBV19 with TRBJ1-1; D gene uncertain. The CDR3 spans 17 residues. Germline V gene lookup returns CDR1 LNHDA and CDR2 SQIVND (reference sequence). V shed 4 bases and J shed 0 bases, with 18 bases lying between them.

By sample share, this clonotype is medium-sized. The chain uses TRBV28 and TRBJ1-1, with TRBD1 as a possible D gene (5 bases). Trimming cost V 6 bases and J 1 base, with 9 bases left between them. CDR3 length: 13 amino acids. Germline lookup yields CDR1 MDHEN and CDR2 SYDVKM. The CDR3 DNA reads TGTGCCAGCAGCCGACAGTCGAACACTGAAGCTTTCTTT. Its protein is CASSRQSNTEAFF.

The rearrangement uses TRBV7-9 and TRBJ2-3; 13 nucleotides match TRBD2. This CDR3 spans 16 amino acids. Germline V gene data show CDR1 as SEHNR and CDR2 as FQNEAQ (reference sequence). V was clipped by 5 bases and J by 3 bases; unmatched bases: 5. CDR3 coding DNA: TGTGCCAGCAGCCACACTAGCGGGGGGGCTACAGATACGCAGTATTTT. This codes for CASSHTSGGATDTQYF.

By frequency in the sample, this clonotype is large. CDR3 DNA sequence: TGTGCCAGCAGCTACGGGACAGGGGGTACATTTTCTGGAAACACCATATATTTT. It yields the protein CASSYGTGGTFSGNTIYF. The chain carries TRBV7-6 and TRBJ1-3; 11 bases are a match to TRBD1. With V trimmed by 4 bases and J by 1 base, 9 bases remained unmatched. The CDR3 has 18 residues. Germline CDR1 SGHVS, CDR2 FNYEAQ.

This clonotype was seen a few times. This chain connects TRBV9 to TRBJ2-6; 8 bases agree with TRBD2. This CDR3 is 16 amino acids long. CDR1 is SGDLS and CDR2 is YYNGEE in the germline V gene. Trimming removed 4 bases from V and 8 bases from J; junction bases left unmatched: 11. CDR3 residues: CASSSGGGRPSNVLTF. CDR3 DNA: TGTGCCAGCAGCTCAGGCGGGGGGAGACCCTCCAACGTCCTGACTTTC. The entire variable domain, with the rest obtained from reference TRBV9 and TRBJ2-6, is as follows: DSGVTQTPKHLITATGQRVTLRCSPRSGDLSVYWYQQSLDQGLQFLIQYYNGEERAKGNILERFSAQQFPDLHSELNLSSLELGDSALYFCASSSGGGRPSNVLTFGAGSRLTVL.

This clonotype is medium-sized (0.01 to 0.1%). The chain recombines TRBV27 with TRBJ2-3; no reliable D call. V dropped 3 bases and J dropped 0 bases, with 7 bases sitting between them. Germline V gene sequence: CDR1 MNHEY, CDR2 SMNVEV (reference sequence). The CDR3 has 14 residues. CDR3 amino acids: CASSLGGSTDTQYF. As DNA, the CDR3 is TGTGCCAGCAGTTTGGGCGGAAGCACAGATACGCAGTATTTT.